This record covers a single TCR beta chain. The same CDR3 arises from other DNA sequences in this sample as well. CDR3 length equals 14 residues. The germline gives CDR1 MNHEY, CDR2 SVGAGI. V was clipped by 5 bases and J by 4 bases; unmatched bases: 4. This sample was taken from a study of blood T cell repertoires in COVID-19. Study background: The United States, Italy and Spain provided the acute and convalescent COVID-19 samples.

Original processing notes: Estimation of nucleated cell counts relied on the amplification of reference gene primers. Libraries were prepared by immunoSEQ multiplex PCR; TCRdb keeps only in-frame clonotypes and omits some of them. D and trimming come from the DNA, and the V and J calls and clone size come from that table. The sample shows about 380,000 clones, approximately 77% of them seen only once. Sequenced material: peripheral blood. The rearrangement joins TRBV6-5 to TRBJ2-7; TRBD2 aligns across 11 bases. The TCR sequence derives from a human donor with acute or convalescent COVID-19. The donor label of this sample is uncertain. For the CDR3, the DNA is TGTGCCAGCAGTCGACTAGCGGGGCGGTACGAGCAGTACTTC. Translation: CASSRLAGRYEQYF.